This TCR beta chain was retrieved from a study of blood T cell repertoires in COVID-19. The wider study: Acute and convalescent COVID-19 samples came from the United States, Italy and Spain. Sample material is recorded as cDNA or gDNA derived from T cells, B-cell-depleted T cells, or PBMCs.

Assay: immunoSEQ multiplex PCR; the TCRdb copy retains only in-frame clones and omits some. This table has roughly 76,000 clones, more than 75% appearing once. The CDR3 loop spans 13 amino acids. Trimming shortened V by 8 bases and J by 1 base, and 8 bases separated the two germline ends. Germline V gene lookup returns CDR1 MNHNY and CDR2 SVGAGI (reference sequence). Sequenced input: peripheral blood. This chain links TRBV6-6 with TRBJ2-2, with D hard to call. The origin of this receptor is a woman aged 18-30 years with acute or convalescent COVID-19. CDR3 region: CASEGGNTGELFF. CDR3 DNA: TGTGCCAGCGAAGGCGGGAACACCGGGGAGCTGTTTTTT.